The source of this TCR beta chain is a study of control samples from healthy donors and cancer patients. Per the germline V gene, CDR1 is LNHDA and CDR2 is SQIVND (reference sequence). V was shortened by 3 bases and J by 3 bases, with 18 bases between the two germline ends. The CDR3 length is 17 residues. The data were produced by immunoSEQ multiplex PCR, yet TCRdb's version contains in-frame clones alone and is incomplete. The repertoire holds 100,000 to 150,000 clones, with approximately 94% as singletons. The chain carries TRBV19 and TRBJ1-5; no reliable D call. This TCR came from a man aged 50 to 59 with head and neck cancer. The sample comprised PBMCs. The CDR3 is CASSIRAGSSPNQPQHF. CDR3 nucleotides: TGTGCCAGTAGTATCCGAGCGGGGTCTTCCCCCAATCAGCCCCAGCATTTT.